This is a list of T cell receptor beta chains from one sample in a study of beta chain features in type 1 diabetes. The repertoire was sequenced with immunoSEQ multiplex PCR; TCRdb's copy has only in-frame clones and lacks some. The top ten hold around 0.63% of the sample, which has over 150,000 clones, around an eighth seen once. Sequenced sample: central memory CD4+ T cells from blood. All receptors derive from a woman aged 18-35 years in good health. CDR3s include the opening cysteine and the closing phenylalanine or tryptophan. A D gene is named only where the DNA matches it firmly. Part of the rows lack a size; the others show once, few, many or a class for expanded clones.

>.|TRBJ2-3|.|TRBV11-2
CASSLAPGWVTQYF
TGTGCCAGCAGCTTAGCTCCAGGTTGGGTTACGCAGTATTTT
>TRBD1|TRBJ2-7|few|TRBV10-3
CAISPGQGSSYEQYF
TGTGCCATCAGCCCGGGACAGGGGAGCTCCTACGAGCAGTACTTC
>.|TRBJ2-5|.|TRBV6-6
CASTQGGVQETQYF
TGTGCCAGCACCCAGGGAGGCGTTCAAGAGACCCAGTACTTC
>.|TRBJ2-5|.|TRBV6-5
CASGPSKETQYF
TGTGCCAGCGGCCCCTCCAAAGAGACCCAGTACTTC
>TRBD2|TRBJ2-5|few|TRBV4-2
CASSQERDTQETQYF
TGTGCCAGCAGCCAGGAGCGGGATACCCAAGAGACCCAGTACTTC
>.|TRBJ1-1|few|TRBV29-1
CSVEGKRVAKTEAFF
TGCAGCGTTGAAGGGAAGAGGGTCGCGAAGACTGAAGCTTTCTTT
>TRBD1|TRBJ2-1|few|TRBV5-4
CASSSGQGYNEQFF
TGTGCCAGCAGCTCTGGACAGGGTTACAATGAGCAGTTCTTC
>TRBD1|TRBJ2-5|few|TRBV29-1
CSSGTGQETQYF
TGCAGCTCCGGGACAGGCCAAGAGACCCAGTACTTC
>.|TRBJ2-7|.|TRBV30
CAWSGVAYYEQYF
TGTGCCTGGAGTGGGGTAGCGTACTACGAGCAGTACTTC
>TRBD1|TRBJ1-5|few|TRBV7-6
CASSGTGVQPQHF
TGTGCCAGCAGTGGGACAGGGGTTCAGCCCCAGCATTTT
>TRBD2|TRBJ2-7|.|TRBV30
CAWSEMTSGTHEQYF
TGTGCCTGGAGTGAGATGACTAGCGGGACTCACGAGCAGTACTTC
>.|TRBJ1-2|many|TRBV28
CASSPSNTYGYTF
TGTGCCAGCAGCCCCTCTAATACTTATGGCTACACCTTC
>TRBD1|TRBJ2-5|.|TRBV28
CASRQTGGQETQYF
TGTGCCAGCAGACAGACAGGGGGCCAAGAGACCCAGTACTTC
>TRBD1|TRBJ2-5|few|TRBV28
CASTKGDRSQETQYF
TGTGCCAGCACCAAGGGGGACAGATCACAAGAGACCCAGTACTTC
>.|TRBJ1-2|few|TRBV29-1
CSALDQGWHGYTF
TGCAGCGCCCTCGACCAGGGGTGGCATGGCTACACCTTC
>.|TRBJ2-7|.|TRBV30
CAWSVFGAGISYEQYF
TGTGCCTGGAGTGTATTTGGGGCGGGAATATCCTACGAGCAGTACTTC
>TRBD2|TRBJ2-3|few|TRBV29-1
CSVGALAGSDTQYF
TGCAGCGTTGGGGCACTAGCGGGAAGCGATACGCAGTATTTT
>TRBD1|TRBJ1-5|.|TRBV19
CASSVRDREVSSQPQHF
TGTGCCAGTAGTGTTCGGGACAGGGAAGTTTCGAGTCAGCCCCAGCATTTT
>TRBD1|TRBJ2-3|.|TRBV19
CASSKGQVNTDTQYF
TGTGCCAGTAGTAAAGGACAGGTCAACACAGATACGCAGTATTTT
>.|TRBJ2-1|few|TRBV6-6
CASSGGVSDPQFF
TGTGCCAGCAGCGGGGGTGTGAGCGATCCGCAGTTCTTC
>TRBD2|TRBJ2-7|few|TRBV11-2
CASRQIAGGFYEQYF
TGTGCCAGCAGACAAATAGCGGGAGGGTTCTACGAGCAGTACTTC
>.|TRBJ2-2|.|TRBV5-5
CASSFTRRNTGELFF
TGTGCCAGCAGCTTTACGCGGAGGAACACCGGGGAGCTGTTTTTT
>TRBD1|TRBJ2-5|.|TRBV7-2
CASSLGQAETQYF
TGTGCCAGCAGCCTCGGACAGGCCGAGACCCAGTACTTC
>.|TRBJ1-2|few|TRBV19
CASSIQRAGYTF
TGTGCCAGTAGTATACAGAGGGCTGGCTACACCTTC
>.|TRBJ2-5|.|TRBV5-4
CASSFQAQETQYF
TGTGCCAGCAGCTTCCAGGCCCAAGAGACCCAGTACTTC
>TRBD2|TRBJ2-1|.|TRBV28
CASTASGLAGVGWFF
TGTGCCAGCACCGCGTCGGGACTAGCGGGAGTAGGGTGGTTCTTC
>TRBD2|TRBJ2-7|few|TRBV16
CASSPPRREFPYEQYF
TGTGCCAGCAGCCCTCCGCGGCGGGAGTTCCCCTACGAGCAGTACTTC
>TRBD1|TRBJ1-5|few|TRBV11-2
CASSTQGARQPQHF
TGTGCCAGCAGCACGCAGGGGGCCAGGCAGCCCCAGCATTTT
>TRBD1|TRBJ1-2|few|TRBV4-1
CASSQDPSRQGAYGYTF
TGCGCCAGCAGCCAAGACCCCTCTAGACAGGGGGCGTATGGCTACACCTTC
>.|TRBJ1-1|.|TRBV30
CAWRGLGNTEAFF
TGTGCCTGGAGGGGCCTGGGGAACACTGAAGCTTTCTTT
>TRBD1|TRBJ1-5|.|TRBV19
CASSGQGAGAQHF
TGTGCCAGTAGCGGACAGGGGGCCGGGGCCCAGCATTTT
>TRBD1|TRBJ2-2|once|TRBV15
CATSRDRGRVTGELFF
TGTGCCACCAGCAGAGACAGGGGGCGGGTCACCGGGGAGCTGTTTTTT
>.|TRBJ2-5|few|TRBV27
CASNHQGGGETQYF
TGTGCCAGCAACCACCAGGGTGGGGGGGAGACCCAGTACTTC
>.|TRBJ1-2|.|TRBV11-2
CASSGPSGYTF
TGTGCCAGCAGCGGCCCGTCGGGCTACACCTTC
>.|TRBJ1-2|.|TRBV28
CACENQGLFGYTF
TGTGCCTGCGAAAACCAGGGTTTATTTGGCTACACCTTC
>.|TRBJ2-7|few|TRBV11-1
CASSLALAGGSYEQYF
TGTGCCAGCAGCTTAGCGCTGGCAGGGGGGTCCTACGAGCAGTACTTC